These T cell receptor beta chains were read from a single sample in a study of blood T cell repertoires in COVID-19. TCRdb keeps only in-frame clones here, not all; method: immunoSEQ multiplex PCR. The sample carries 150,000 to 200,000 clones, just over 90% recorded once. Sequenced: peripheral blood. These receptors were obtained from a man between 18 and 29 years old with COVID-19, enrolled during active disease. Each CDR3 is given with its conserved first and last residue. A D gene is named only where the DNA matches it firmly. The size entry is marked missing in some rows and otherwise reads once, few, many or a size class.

DNA: TGTGCCAGTAGTAGGGGGGGACCGGATTCACCCCTCCACTTT; CDR3: CASSRGGPDSPLHF; D: -; J: TRBJ1-6; V: TRBV19; size: -
DNA: TGTGCCAGCAGTGCAACGACAGGAGTCCATTCACCCCTCCACTTT; CDR3: CASSATTGVHSPLHF; D: -; J: TRBJ1-6; V: TRBV6-6; size: -
DNA: TGCAGCGTTGAAGATCCAGTCGGTGGCGGCGAGCAGTACTTC; CDR3: CSVEDPVGGGEQYF; D: -; J: TRBJ2-7; V: TRBV29-1; size: -
DNA: TGCGCCAGCAGCTTGGAGGCAGGAAGAGTCTATGGCTACACCTTC; CDR3: CASSLEAGRVYGYTF; D: -; J: TRBJ1-2; V: TRBV5-1; size: -
DNA: TGTGCCAGTAGCACCGGGACAACCTCCTACGAGCAGTACTTC; CDR3: CASSTGTTSYEQYF; D: -; J: TRBJ2-7; V: TRBV19; size: -
DNA: TGTGCCAGCAGCTTGATGGGACAGGGGGGAAAACTGCTTTTT; CDR3: CASSLMGQGGKLLF; D: TRBD1; J: TRBJ1-4; V: TRBV5-6; size: few
DNA: TGTGCCAGTAGTCTCAGTCTGACAGGCCCCTACGAGCAGTACTTC; CDR3: CASSLSLTGPYEQYF; D: -; J: TRBJ2-7; V: TRBV19; size: -
DNA: TGTGCCAGCAGTTTGGGGCAGGGGGCTAGCACTGAAGCTTTCTTT; CDR3: CASSLGQGASTEAFF; D: TRBD1; J: TRBJ1-1; V: TRBV27; size: -
DNA: TGTGCCAGCAGCCTGCGGGGGGGAATGTCTGGAAACACCATATATTTT; CDR3: CASSLRGGMSGNTIYF; D: -; J: TRBJ1-3; V: TRBV5-4; size: -
DNA: TGTGCCAGCAGTGAGGGGCGACTTAATGAGCAGTTCTTC; CDR3: CASSEGRLNEQFF; D: -; J: TRBJ2-1; V: TRBV2; size: few
DNA: TGTGCCATCAGTGAGTCGGGACAGGGTGCCTACGAGCAGTACTTC; CDR3: CAISESGQGAYEQYF; D: TRBD1; J: TRBJ2-7; V: TRBV10-3; size: -
DNA: TGTGCCAGCAGCGCGCAGGGGCGAGAAGGCTACACCTTC; CDR3: CASSAQGREGYTF; D: -; J: TRBJ1-2; V: TRBV11-2; size: once
DNA: TGTGCCAGCAACCTAGCGGGAGTGAGGAATGAGCAGTTCTTC; CDR3: CASNLAGVRNEQFF; D: TRBD2; J: TRBJ2-1; V: TRBV28; size: -
DNA: TGTGCCAGCAGCACTGGACAGCGGGGGTATGGCTACACCTTC; CDR3: CASSTGQRGYGYTF; D: -; J: TRBJ1-2; V: TRBV9; size: -
DNA: TGTGCCAGTAGCAGGACAGGTTTGAGCACTGAAGCTTTCTTT; CDR3: CASSRTGLSTEAFF; D: TRBD1; J: TRBJ1-1; V: TRBV19; size: -
DNA: TGCGCCAGCAGCTTGGATAATGAAAAACTGCTTTTT; CDR3: CASSLDNEKLLF; D: -; J: TRBJ1-4; V: TRBV5-1; size: -
DNA: TGTGCCAGCAACCTGGACTACTACAATGAGCAGTTCTTC; CDR3: CASNLDYYNEQFF; D: -; J: TRBJ2-1; V: TRBV7-2; size: once
DNA: TGTGCCAGCAGCGCAGGTGTAACTGGAAACACCATATATTTT; CDR3: CASSAGVTGNTIYF; D: -; J: TRBJ1-3; V: TRBV9; size: once
DNA: TGTGCCAGCAGTTTATGGCAGCAAGAGACCCAGTACTTC; CDR3: CASSLWQQETQYF; D: -; J: TRBJ2-5; V: TRBV28; size: once
DNA: TGTGCCACTCTAACTCCCTGGACAGGGGGGATCTACGAGCAGTACTTC; CDR3: CATLTPWTGGIYEQYF; D: TRBD1; J: TRBJ2-7; V: TRBV2; size: -
DNA: TGTGCCAGCAGTGAAAGGGACTACTCTGGGGCCAACGTCCTGACTTTC; CDR3: CASSERDYSGANVLTF; D: TRBD2; J: TRBJ2-6; V: TRBV2; size: -
DNA: TGTGCCAGCAGCTTAGTAGGGACAGGGGATGAAAACATTCAGTACTTC; CDR3: CASSLVGTGDENIQYF; D: TRBD1; J: TRBJ2-4; V: TRBV7-8; size: once
DNA: TGCGCCAGCAGTGGACAGTTCAATGAGCAGTTCTTC; CDR3: CASSGQFNEQFF; D: -; J: TRBJ2-1; V: TRBV10-1; size: -
DNA: TGTGCCAGCAGTTCCCCCCGGGGGAGGTCCTACGAGCAGTACTTC; CDR3: CASSSPRGRSYEQYF; D: -; J: TRBJ2-7; V: TRBV11-2; size: once
DNA: TGTGCCAGCAGCAAAGAACGGACTAGCGGGAGGTCTGTGTTTTTTAGGTGCTACGAGCAGTACTTC; CDR3: CASSKERTSGRSVFFRCYEQYF; D: -; J: TRBJ2-7; V: TRBV21-1; size: -
DNA: TGTGCCACCAGTGATTTGCGAGACAGGGTTACAGATACGCAGTATTTT; CDR3: CATSDLRDRVTDTQYF; D: TRBD1; J: TRBJ2-3; V: TRBV24-1; size: -
DNA: TGTGCCAGCAGCCTGGGCGACGGTAACTATGGCTACACCTTC; CDR3: CASSLGDGNYGYTF; D: -; J: TRBJ1-2; V: TRBV6-5; size: -
DNA: TGTGCCAGCAGTTCGCCGGGGGACCTCTCTGGGGCCAACGTCCTGACTTTC; CDR3: CASSSPGDLSGANVLTF; D: -; J: TRBJ2-6; V: TRBV28; size: -
DNA: TGTGCCAGCAACTCGCGGGGCACCGGGGAGCTGTTTTTT; CDR3: CASNSRGTGELFF; D: -; J: TRBJ2-2; V: TRBV7-9; size: -
DNA: TGTGCCAGCGCTAGGACTAGCGGATCGGATACGCAGTATTTT; CDR3: CASARTSGSDTQYF; D: TRBD2; J: TRBJ2-3; V: TRBV25-1; size: once
DNA: TGTGCCAGCAGCTTAAGCGGGAGCACAGATACGCAGTATTTT; CDR3: CASSLSGSTDTQYF; D: -; J: TRBJ2-3; V: TRBV7-3; size: -
DNA: TGTGCCAGCAGCTCTACCCTGGAACAGGGGGCTCGGGCTGAAGCTTTCTTT; CDR3: CASSSTLEQGARAEAFF; D: TRBD1; J: TRBJ1-1; V: TRBV11-2; size: -
DNA: TGTGCCAGCAGTGTGGGGCTTAAACTTGAGACTGGAAACACCATATATTTT; CDR3: CASSVGLKLETGNTIYF; D: -; J: TRBJ1-3; V: TRBV6-1; size: -
DNA: TGTGCCAGTAGTATGAACCGGGAGCAGGGCAATGAGCAGTTCTTC; CDR3: CASSMNREQGNEQFF; D: -; J: TRBJ2-1; V: TRBV19; size: -
DNA: TGTGCCAGCCGAGCCTTGGGGGACAACCACGAGCAGTACTTC; CDR3: CASRALGDNHEQYF; D: -; J: TRBJ2-7; V: TRBV6-5; size: -
DNA: TGTGCCAGCAGTTACTCTAGCGTCACAGATACGCAGTATTTT; CDR3: CASSYSSVTDTQYF; D: -; J: TRBJ2-3; V: TRBV6-2/TRBV6-3; size: -
DNA: TGTGCCAGCAGCTCCACGGGGATACCGGAAGGGGAGACCCAGTACTTC; CDR3: CASSSTGIPEGETQYF; D: -; J: TRBJ2-5; V: TRBV7-9; size: once
DNA: TGTGCCAGCAGCCGGAGGGCTAGCGGCCAGGGTGAGCAGTTCTTC; CDR3: CASSRRASGQGEQFF; D: TRBD2; J: TRBJ2-1; V: TRBV11-3; size: -
DNA: TGTGCCAGCAGCCCAGGGACAGGGGGCAGGGACACAGATACGCAGTATTTT; CDR3: CASSPGTGGRDTDTQYF; D: TRBD1; J: TRBJ2-3; V: TRBV11-2; size: -
DNA: TGTGCCAGCAGACCATATACAGGGGTGGGCACTGAAGCTTTCTTT; CDR3: CASRPYTGVGTEAFF; D: TRBD1; J: TRBJ1-1; V: TRBV27; size: -
DNA: TGTGCCAGCAGCGGGAGGGACAGCCAAGAGACCCAGTACTTC; CDR3: CASSGRDSQETQYF; D: -; J: TRBJ2-5; V: TRBV9; size: -
DNA: TGCGCCAGCAGCTTCCTCACCGCGGGCAGTCGGGCAGATACGCAGTATTTT; CDR3: CASSFLTAGSRADTQYF; D: -; J: TRBJ2-3; V: TRBV5-1; size: -
DNA: TGTGCCAGCAGCTTACGGTCGGGACAGGGTTCCTACGAGCAGTACTTC; CDR3: CASSLRSGQGSYEQYF; D: TRBD1; J: TRBJ2-7; V: TRBV7-9; size: -
DNA: TGTGCCAGCAGTTACCCTTCGGTGACAGATCAGCCCCAGCATTTT; CDR3: CASSYPSVTDQPQHF; D: -; J: TRBJ1-5; V: TRBV6-6; size: -